The clone carrying this TCR beta chain appeared many times. The data originate from a study of T cell repertoires in cytomegalovirus infection. Study information: Both a matching HLA type and CMV infection were indicated by public TCR beta signatures.

The V gene's germline CDR1 is MDHEN and CDR2 SYDVKM. After removal of 5 bases from V and 12 bases from J, the junction contained 16 bases not matched to a gene. CDR3 length: 14 residues. Using its own MiXCR run on the reads, TCRdb lists one record per CDR3 protein. The table lists about 460,000 distinct CDR3 sequences, around 11% of them singletons. V and J are TRBV28 and TRBJ2-7; 7 bases line up with TRBD2. Sequencing input: PBMCs. This TCR came from a human donor in good health (CMV status not recorded). Some clones in this sample may be carry-over from other donors' samples. The DNA for the CDR3 is TGTGCCAGCAGTGAACCCCGCGGGAGCAGAGGATGGTACTTC. Translation: CASSEPRGSRGWYF. Full variable domain (rest looked up from reference TRBV28 and TRBJ2-7): DVKVTQSSRYLVKRTGEKVFLECVQDMDHENMFWYRQDPGLGLRLIYFSYDVKMKEKGDIPEGYSVSREKKERFSLILESASTNQTSMYLCASSEPRGSRGWYFGPGTRLTVT.